This is a list of T cell receptor beta chains from one sample in a study of CD8+ T cells in alopecia areata. Clones were read by immunoSEQ multiplex PCR, and TCRdb kept only the in-frame ones, dropping some. The table shows about 190,000 clones, with about three fifths occurring only once. The material sequenced was CD4+ T cells sorted from blood, taken at week 4, from a patient treated with tofacitinib. Receptor source: a human donor with alopecia areata. The CDR3 runs from the conserved cysteine through the conserved F or W. The D gene is left open where the match is weak. Size is omitted from some rows. Given values are once, few, many or a class for expanded clones.

.	.	TRBV29-1	TRBJ2-7	CSALPNGRPYEQYF	TGCAGCGCGTTACCTAACGGGAGACCCTACGAGCAGTACTTC
.	.	TRBV6-1	TRBJ2-2	CASSGSSRGELFF	TGTGCCAGCAGTGGGTCCTCACGCGGGGAGCTGTTTTTT
.	.	TRBV1	TRBJ1-5	CTSSQDNTPRVNQPQHF	TGCACCAGCAGCCAAGATAATACGCCCAGGGTCAATCAGCCCCAGCATTTT
.	.	TRBV29-1	TRBJ2-7	CSVELDGSYEQYF	TGCAGCGTTGAGTTGGACGGAAGCTACGAGCAGTACTTC
TRBD2	.	TRBV4-2	TRBJ2-2	CASRAGVNTGELFF	TGTGCCAGCAGAGCGGGGGTGAACACCGGGGAGCTGTTTTTT
TRBD1	.	TRBV5-6	TRBJ2-1	CASSWGQYNEQFF	TGTGCCAGCAGCTGGGGACAGTACAATGAGCAGTTCTTC
.	.	TRBV7-9	TRBJ1-2	CASSQSSPSNYGYTF	TGTGCCAGCAGCCAATCCTCCCCTTCTAACTATGGCTACACCTTC
TRBD1	few	TRBV27	TRBJ1-1	CASSLRGDLMNTEAFF	TGTGCCAGCAGTCTCAGGGGGGACCTTATGAACACTGAAGCTTTCTTT
.	few	TRBV6-5	TRBJ1-2	CASSYQGSGTGGYTF	TGTGCCAGCAGTTACCAGGGGTCTGGTACAGGTGGCTACACCTTC
.	once	TRBV25-1	TRBJ1-1	CASTRSGRNTEAFF	TGTGCCAGCACTCGGTCGGGTAGGAACACTGAAGCTTTCTTT
TRBD2	.	TRBV7-3	TRBJ2-3	CASSQRASGTYTDTQYF	TGTGCCAGCAGCCAGAGGGCTAGCGGGACCTACACAGATACGCAGTATTTT
.	.	TRBV7-9	TRBJ2-7	CASSLAGQGREYF	TGTGCCAGCAGCTTAGCTGGTCAGGGAAGGGAGTACTTC
.	.	TRBV4-2	TRBJ1-2	CASSQDRWGGYTF	TGTGCCAGCAGCCAAGATCGATGGGGTGGCTACACCTTC
.	.	TRBV5-5	TRBJ2-7	CASGTYSDPYEQYF	TGTGCCAGCGGCACCTATAGCGACCCCTACGAGCAGTACTTC
TRBD2	.	TRBV4-2	TRBJ2-3	CASSQDSASGGQDTQYF	TGTGCCAGCAGCCAAGATTCGGCTAGCGGGGGCCAGGATACGCAGTATTTT
.	few	TRBV10-3	TRBJ2-1	CAISETGLPSIIRFF	TGTGCCATCAGTGAGACGGGACTTCCTAGTATCATTCGGTTCTTC
.	.	TRBV4-2	TRBJ2-1	CASSQDGPPYNEQFF	TGTGCCAGCAGCCAAGATGGGCCTCCATACAATGAGCAGTTCTTC
.	.	TRBV29-1	TRBJ1-1	CSGSTGRGTEAFF	TGCAGCGGGAGTACAGGGAGAGGAACTGAAGCTTTCTTT
TRBD2	.	TRBV7-9	TRBJ2-1	CASSLASGKAYNEQFF	TGTGCCAGCAGCTTAGCTAGCGGGAAAGCCTACAATGAGCAGTTCTTC
.	.	TRBV30	TRBJ1-1	CAWFRQLRTEAFF	TGTGCCTGGTTCAGACAGTTGCGCACTGAAGCTTTCTTT
.	.	TRBV5-1	TRBJ2-5	CASSFDGRQETQYF	TGCGCCAGCAGCTTCGACGGAAGACAAGAGACCCAGTACTTC
.	few	TRBV29-1	TRBJ2-1	CSVGIFYNEQFF	TGCAGCGTTGGGATCTTCTACAATGAGCAGTTCTTC
.	.	TRBV9	TRBJ1-1	CASSVYPGGVNTEAFF	TGTGCCAGCAGCGTTTACCCTGGAGGGGTTAATACTGAAGCTTTCTTT
TRBD2	.	TRBV4-3	TRBJ2-2	CASSQAAGRGGTGELFF	TGCGCCAGCAGCCAAGCGGCAGGCCGGGGGGGAACCGGGGAGCTGTTTTTT
.	.	TRBV6-5	TRBJ1-2	CASSSSRGYDYGYTF	TGTGCCAGCAGTTCGTCGAGGGGTTATGACTATGGCTACACCTTC
TRBD2	.	TRBV5-1	TRBJ2-5	CASSLGLASGSAETQYF	TGCGCCAGCAGCTTGGGTCTGGCTAGCGGGAGTGCGGAGACCCAGTACTTC
.	once	TRBV2	TRBJ2-5	CASSSRYLETQYF	TGTGCCAGCAGTAGCCGTTACCTTGAGACCCAGTACTTC
.	.	TRBV18	TRBJ2-2	CASSPEAVKKELFF	TGTGCCAGCTCGCCGGAAGCGGTCAAAAAGGAGTTGTTTTTT
.	few	TRBV29-1	TRBJ2-7	CSVELGTKPSYEQYF	TGCAGCGTTGAATTAGGTACGAAACCCTCCTACGAGCAGTACTTC
.	.	TRBV27	TRBJ1-1	CASSLGAGRPTEAFF	TGTGCCAGCAGTTTGGGTGCGGGGCGGCCCACTGAAGCTTTCTTT
.	.	TRBV2	TRBJ2-2	CASSVERPANTGELFF	TGTGCCAGCAGTGTGGAGCGGCCCGCGAACACCGGGGAGCTGTTTTTT
.	.	TRBV11-2	TRBJ2-4	CASSPPGAKNIQYF	TGTGCCAGCAGCCCCCCGGGGGCCAAAAACATTCAGTACTTC
.	few	TRBV19	TRBJ2-2	CASSRTGTPEEELFF	TGTGCCAGTAGTAGGACCGGGACCCCCGAAGAGGAGCTGTTTTTT
.	.	TRBV7-2	TRBJ2-7	CASSLQQGASYEQYF	TGTGCCAGCAGCTTACAGCAGGGAGCTTCCTACGAGCAGTACTTC
.	.	TRBV30	TRBJ1-1	CAWSGWGNTEAFF	TGTGCCTGGAGTGGGTGGGGGAACACTGAAGCTTTCTTT
.	.	TRBV29-1	TRBJ2-5	CSDGGVGETQYF	TGCAGTGATGGGGGAGTCGGAGAGACCCAGTACTTC
.	.	TRBV30	TRBJ1-2	CAWSVQGQGYTF	TGTGCCTGGAGTGTACAAGGGCAAGGCTACACCTTC
TRBD1	.	TRBV4-2	TRBJ1-5	CASSQGTGGYNQPQHF	TGTGCCAGCAGCCAGGGGACAGGGGGCTACAATCAGCCCCAGCATTTT
TRBD2	few	TRBV5-4	TRBJ2-1	CASSSQPPGLALSSYNEQFF	TGTGCCAGCAGCTCCCAGCCCCCGGGACTAGCGTTAAGCTCCTACAATGAGCAGTTCTTC
TRBD2	.	TRBV30	TRBJ2-7	CAWRTSGNSYEQYF	TGTGCCTGGAGGACTAGCGGGAACTCCTACGAGCAGTACTTC
.	.	TRBV29-1	TRBJ2-2	CSVQGRTGELFF	TGCAGCGTACAGGGGAGGACCGGGGAGCTGTTTTTT
.	.	TRBV6-5	TRBJ2-1	CASTRPLGEQFF	TGTGCCAGCACACGCCCGCTGGGTGAGCAGTTCTTC
TRBD1	.	TRBV30	TRBJ2-3	CAWSRGEGANTDTQYF	TGTGCCTGGAGTCGAGGAGAGGGGGCAAACACAGATACGCAGTATTTT
.	.	TRBV30	TRBJ1-1	CAWIRQDLNTEAFF	TGTGCCTGGATCCGACAGGATCTGAACACTGAAGCTTTCTTT
TRBD2	.	TRBV15	TRBJ2-5	CATRRAGGDQETQYF	TGTGCCACCAGGAGAGCGGGGGGAGACCAAGAGACCCAGTACTTC
.	.	TRBV29-1	TRBJ2-1	CSLLGANNEQFF	TGCAGCCTCCTCGGAGCCAACAATGAGCAGTTCTTC
TRBD2	few	TRBV18	TRBJ2-1	CASSALTSGGRREQFF	TGTGCCAGCTCGGCCCTGACTAGCGGGGGCCGCCGGGAGCAGTTCTTC
.	.	TRBV7-9	TRBJ2-7	CASSLGLEGVEQYF	TGTGCCAGCAGCTTAGGGCTAGAAGGAGTCGAGCAGTACTTC
TRBD2	.	TRBV29-1	TRBJ2-5	CSAPSGGRAGETQYF	TGCAGCGCCCCCTCTGGCGGGAGGGCCGGGGAGACCCAGTACTTC
.	.	TRBV29-1	TRBJ2-7	CSVEAGGAFYEQYF	TGCAGCGTTGAAGCGGGGGGCGCCTTCTACGAGCAGTACTTC